The TCR beta chain described here comes from a study of blood T cell repertoires in COVID-19. Overall study: Some COVID-19 samples were acute and others convalescent; all came from the United States, Italy and Spain.

V lost 4 bases to trimming and J lost 0 bases; unmatched junction nucleotides: 5. The germline gives CDR1 LGHDT, CDR2 YNNKEL (reference sequence). The CDR3 extends over 15 amino acids. Authors' analysis steps: Reference gene primers were amplified, and this amplification served to estimate nucleated cell counts. The assay was immunoSEQ multiplex PCR, and TCRdb's table has in-frame clones only and misses some. V and J calls plus clone size are reproduced from that table; the DNA served to infer D and trimming. The table records 150,000 to 200,000 clones, just under 90% of them present only once. Sample: peripheral blood. The chain carries TRBV3-1 (or the pseudogene TRBV3-2) and TRBJ2-5, with 7 nucleotides matching TRBD1. This sequence originates from a man aged 18 to 29 with active or convalescent COVID-19. In nucleotides, the CDR3 is TGTGCCAGCAGCCGACAGGGACCCTACCAAGAGACCCAGTACTTC. Protein: CASSRQGPYQETQYF.